The 22 T cell receptor beta chains in this list originate from one sample, sequenced in a study (dated by TCRdb to the mid-2010s). The library relied on RT-PCR. The run used an Illumina MiSeq. The raw public data were reprocessed by TCRdb itself: fastp quality trimming at Q25, MiXCR clonotype calling, in-frame beta chains only. Every distinct CDR3 protein forms one entry, paired with its most common genes and DNA. Counted in this sample were hundreds of thousands of distinct CDR3 sequences; 14% of them appeared once. The top ten clones comprise 3.6% of the sample. Material: memory CD4+ T cells from blood. Source of these receptors: a female donor in good health, serving as a healthy control.

In its sample, this clonotype was seen a few times. The V gene is TRBV28, the J gene TRBJ1-1, with 7 bases fitting TRBD1. V shed 6 bases and J 4 bases; nucleotides not matched to a gene: 5. CDR1 and CDR2 from the germline V gene are MDHEN and SYDVKM. The CDR3 contains 13 residues. The CDR3 sequence: CASRRQGGTEAFF. In DNA, the CDR3 is TGTGCCAGCAGAAGACAGGGCGGCACTGAAGCTTTCTTT. The full variable domain, with the rest looked up from reference TRBV28 and TRBJ1-1, is DVKVTQSSRYLVKRTGEKVFLECVQDMDHENMFWYRQDPGLGLRLIYFSYDVKMKEKGDIPEGYSVSREKKERFSLILESASTNQTSMYLCASRRQGGTEAFFGQGTRLTVV.

CDR3 sequence: CASSPNSIRGQTSTDTQYF. CDR3 DNA sequence: TGTGCCAGCAGCCCTAATAGTATTAGGGGACAAACTAGCACAGATACGCAGTATTTT. J is TRBJ2-3 and V is TRBV7-6, with D possibly TRBD1 on 6 matching bases. V lost 5 bases to trimming and J lost 0 bases, with 24 bases between them. Germline CDR1 reads SGHVS; CDR2 reads FNYEAQ. This CDR3 comprises 19 residues.

The J gene is TRBJ2-1, the V gene TRBV19, with 10 bases matching TRBD2. With V trimmed by 6 bases and J by 6 bases, 8 bases remained unmatched. The CDR3 spans 15 residues. The germline CDR1 and CDR2 sequences are LNHDA and SQIVND (reference sequence). The CDR3 nucleotides are TGTGCCAGTAGCTTGACTAGCGGGCGCAGCAATGAGCAGTTCTTC. It yields the protein CASSLTSGRSNEQFF.

This clonotype has ten or more counts. The rearrangement uses TRBV20-1 and TRBJ1-2; possible D gene TRBD1, 6 bases. Germline CDR1 and CDR2: DFQATT and SNEGSKA (reference sequence). The CDR3 is 15 residues long. Deletions cut 2 bases from V and 4 bases from J, with 17 bases between. CDR3 in DNA: TGCAGTGCTAGAAACACAGGGATGGGAAGCTATGGCTACACCTTC. Its protein is CSARNTGMGSYGYTF.

This clonotype was counted ten times or more. This chain joins TRBV6-5 and TRBJ2-3; D not resolved. The germline CDR1 and CDR2 sequences are MNHEY and SVGAGI. The CDR3 covers 12 residues. The V end lost 5 bases, the J end lost 14 bases, and 17 bases lay between the germline ends. The CDR3 DNA reads as TGTGCCAGCAGTCCCGGGCCTCCAGCGCTGTATTTT. This translates into CASSPGPPALYF.

The chain links TRBV30 to TRBJ1-2; 8 bases are shared with TRBD1. CDR3 length: 13 residues. After removal of 2 bases from V and 5 bases from J, the junction contained 4 bases not matched to a gene. CDR1 and CDR2 (germline): GTSNPN, SVGIG (reference sequence). In DNA, the CDR3 is TGTGCCTGGAGTCCCGACAGGGGTTATGGCTACACCTTC. This gives the protein CAWSPDRGYGYTF.

This clonotype was seen more than once but under ten times. V usage is TRBV20-1 and J usage is TRBJ1-5; weak D call: TRBD1 (5 bases). Germline CDR1 DFQATT, CDR2 SNEGSKA (reference sequence). The CDR3 runs 17 residues. With 0 bases removed from V and 0 bases from J, the gap between germline ends came to 15 bases. CDR3 amino acids: CSAREARQYYSNQPQHF. DNA for the CDR3: TGCAGTGCTAGAGAAGCCAGACAGTATTATAGCAATCAGCCCCAGCATTTT.

The chain uses TRBV28 and TRBJ1-5; 9 bases agree with TRBD1. Looked up from germline, CDR1 is MDHEN and CDR2 is SYDVKM. Unmatched junction bases numbered 18, after V lost 4 bases and J lost 5 bases. This CDR3 spans 19 amino acids. The CDR3 reads CASSWPPPSGQGEHQPQHF. CDR3 DNA: TGTGCCAGCAGTTGGCCGCCCCCGTCGGGACAGGGCGAACATCAGCCCCAGCATTTT.

This clonotype was detected ten times or more. The CDR3 region is CASSLAPWDGSSYEQYF. The CDR3 nucleotides are TGTGCCAGCAGCTTAGCCCCCTGGGACGGGTCATCCTACGAGCAGTACTTC. This sequence joins TRBV11-2 and TRBJ2-7; D possibly matches TRBD1 or TRBD2 (5 bases each). The CDR3 totals 17 residues. The germline V gene has CDR1 SGHAT and CDR2 FQNNGV. The V end was cut by 1 base, the J end by 1 base, with 17 bases between. The full variable domain, with the rest looked up from reference TRBV11-2 and TRBJ2-7, is EAGVAQSPRYKIIEKRQSVAFWCNPISGHATLYWYQQILGQGPKLLIQFQNNGVVDDSQLPKDRFSAERLKGVDSTLKIQPAKLEDSAVYLCASSLAPWDGSSYEQYFGPGTRLTVT.

The chain is built from TRBV20-1 and TRBJ1-4; D is perhaps TRBD1 (6 bases). The CDR3 sequence is 15 residues long. Trimming removed 6 bases at V and 4 bases at J, with 18 bases between. Per germline, CDR1 DFQATT and CDR2 SNEGSKA (reference sequence). CDR3 residues: CSASTRGAINEKLFF. DNA of the CDR3: TGCAGTGCATCCACGCGGGGGGCTATTAATGAAAAACTGTTTTTT.

The rearrangement links TRBV5-8 to TRBJ2-1; D remains unclear. The V end lost 5 bases, the J end lost 5 bases, and 14 bases lay between the germline ends. The CDR3 length is 14 residues. The germline CDR1 and CDR2 sequences are SGHTS and YDEGEE. The CDR3 protein is CASRWMLYDNEQFF. CDR3 DNA sequence: TGTGCCAGCAGGTGGATGCTTTACGACAATGAGCAGTTCTTC.

This clonotype was recorded at least ten times. The CDR3 is CSAEKSSGNTIYF. CDR3 bases: TGCAGTGCAGAGAAGAGCTCTGGAAACACCATATATTTT. The J gene is TRBJ1-3, the V gene TRBV20-1; no definite D call. Germline lookup yields CDR1 DFQATT and CDR2 SNEGSKA (reference sequence). This CDR3 has 13 residues. Trimming pared 6 bases from V and 0 bases from J, leaving 9 bases between.

This clonotype was observed a handful of times. The V call is TRBV6-2 or TRBV6-3, the J call TRBJ1-1, with D possibly TRBD1 on 5 matching bases. Per germline, CDR1 MNHEY and CDR2 SVGEGT. V lost 4 bases, J lost 7 bases, and 13 bases lay in between. CDR3 size: 13 residues. CDR3: CASSLIWGIEAFF. The CDR3, as DNA: TGTGCCAGCAGTTTAATTTGGGGGATTGAAGCTTTCTTT.

In this sample, this clonotype turned up many times. The chain employs TRBV6-5 and TRBJ2-1, with D tentatively TRBD1 (5 bases). Trimming shortened V by 6 bases and J by 10 bases, and 13 bases separated the two germline ends. The CDR3 sequence is 12 residues long. The germline V gene encodes CDR1 MNHEY and CDR2 SVGAGI. DNA for the CDR3: TGTGCCAGCAGCCCCTGGGGCGTAGAGCAGTTCTTC. As protein: CASSPWGVEQFF.

The chain recombines TRBV29-1 with TRBJ2-7, with D unclear. This CDR3 spans 12 amino acids. V was shortened by 7 bases and J by 0 bases, with 10 bases between the two germline ends. Germline lookup yields CDR1 SQVTM and CDR2 ANQGSEA. This CDR3 is CSALDNSYEQYF. DNA for the CDR3: TGCAGCGCTTTAGACAACTCCTACGAGCAGTACTTC.

This sequence joins TRBV15 and TRBJ1-4; 7 positions match TRBD1. The germline V gene has CDR1 LNHNV and CDR2 YYDKDF (reference sequence). The CDR3 contains 12 residues. Germline trimming cut 4 bases from V and 8 bases from J; bases unmatched to any gene: 1. CDR3 nucleotides: TGTGCCACCAGCATCAGGGGGGAAAAACTGTTTTTT. Translating it yields CATSIRGEKLFF.

V gene TRBV7-2 combines with J gene TRBJ2-1, with no clear D. The CDR3 sequence is 12 residues long. The V and J ends lost 2 bases and 6 bases respectively, with 5 bases between them. CDR1 and CDR2 (germline): SGHTA, FQGNSA. CDR3 amino acids: CASSLMSNEQFF. For the CDR3, the DNA is TGTGCCAGCAGCTTAATGAGCAATGAGCAGTTCTTC.

This clonotype was seen more than once but under ten times. The rearrangement uses TRBV29-1 and TRBJ2-4; no reliable D call. Germline CDR1 reads SQVTM; CDR2 reads ANQGSEA. The germline V and J ends were trimmed by 4 bases and 7 bases, with 8 bases remaining between them. This CDR3 contains 11 residues. The CDR3 DNA sequence: TGCAGCGTTGGTGGGGATAACATTCAGTACTTC. Translating it yields CSVGGDNIQYF.

This clonotype showed up many times. The chain is built from TRBV9 and TRBJ2-7; 8 bases map to TRBD1. V lost 2 bases, J lost 3 bases, and 7 bases stayed unmatched. This CDR3 region has 15 residues. Germline values: CDR1 SGDLS, CDR2 YYNGEE. The CDR3 coding sequence is TGTGCCAGCAGCGTTGCCGGGACAGGACTCTACGAGCAGTACTTC. Translation: CASSVAGTGLYEQYF.

This clonotype was counted only a few times. V usage is TRBV11-1 and J usage is TRBJ2-4; 7 bases match TRBD1. This CDR3 comprises 17 residues. Germline CDR1 reads SGHAT; CDR2 reads FQDESV (reference sequence). V was pared by 3 bases and J by 2 bases, with 10 bases of the junction left unmatched. The CDR3 loop reads CASSFRQGSSPKNIQYF. Written as DNA, the CDR3 is TGTGCCAGCAGCTTTCGACAGGGTTCTTCACCCAAAAACATTCAGTACTTC.

The chain links TRBV20-1 to TRBJ1-2; maybe TRBD1 (5 bases). V dropped 0 bases and J dropped 8 bases, with 16 bases sitting between them. Per germline, CDR1 DFQATT and CDR2 SNEGSKA (reference sequence). This CDR3 contains 14 residues. The DNA for the CDR3 is TGCAGTGCTAGAGATCAGAGGTGGGGGAGAGGCTACACCTTC. Protein sequence: CSARDQRWGRGYTF.

This clonotype occurred a few times. The V and J genes are TRBV6-5 and TRBJ2-7, with 9 bases lining up with TRBD1. The CDR3 extends over 15 amino acids. Germline V gene sequence: CDR1 MNHEY, CDR2 SVGAGI. Trimming cost V 2 bases and J 0 bases; bases outside gene matches: 2. The CDR3 nucleotides read TGTGCCAGCAGTTACGCACAGGGGGCCTCCTACGAGCAGTACTTC. This encodes CASSYAQGASYEQYF.